One sample yielded the 17 T cell receptor beta chains listed below, sequenced in a study of CD8 T cells in ankylosing spondylitis. TCRdb used MiXCR to reprocess the 5' RACE reads, holding one entry per CDR3 protein. The data contain approximately 31,000 distinct CDR3 sequences, 30% of them singletons. The sequencing sample was made of synovial fluid, either unsorted or a sorted T cell fraction (not recorded which). Source of these receptors: a male donor with ankylosing spondylitis.

This clonotype was seen only a few times. The V gene is TRBV10-3, the J gene TRBJ1-2, with 7 nucleotides matching TRBD1. The junction had 12 bases not matched to a gene; V was cut back by 8 bases and J by 6 bases. This CDR3 is 14 amino acids long. Germline assignment: CDR1 ENHRY and CDR2 SYGVKD. The CDR3 DNA reads as TGTGCCATCGAGACAGGGTATGGATCGGATGGCTACACCTTC. The encoded protein is CAIETGYGSDGYTF.

The chain couples TRBV3-1 to TRBJ2-1, with 9 bases lining up with TRBD2. This CDR3 has 15 residues. The germline gives CDR1 LGHDT, CDR2 YNNKEL (reference sequence). Trimming removed 1 base from V and 4 bases from J; junction bases left unmatched: 2. CDR3 in amino acids: CASSQGTSAYNEQFF. The CDR3 coding sequence is TGTGCCAGCAGCCAAGGGACTAGCGCATACAATGAGCAGTTCTTC.

The CDR3 loop reads CASSLGGSDTQYF. In nucleotides, the CDR3 is TGTGCCAGCAGTTTGGGGGGGAGCGATACGCAGTATTTT. The chain uses TRBV12-3 or TRBV12-4 and TRBJ2-3, with 7 bases aligning to TRBD2. V was pared by 3 bases and J by 6 bases, with 3 bases of the junction left unmatched. The CDR3 has 13 residues.

The chain links TRBV30 to TRBJ2-3, with D uncertain. The CDR3 covers 14 residues. The V end was cut by 4 bases, the J end by 0 bases, with 11 bases between. CDR1 is GTSNPN, CDR2 SVGIG, per germline (reference sequence). The DNA of the CDR3 is TGTGCCTGGAACCGGGTGGGAAGCACAGATACGCAGTATTTT. This sequence encodes CAWNRVGSTDTQYF.

Many counts were recorded for this clonotype. The chain joins TRBV19 to TRBJ1-1, with TRBD1 as a possible D gene (6 bases). Between the trimmed V and J ends, which lost 5 bases and 1 base, there was a span of 14 bases. The germline V gene has CDR1 LNHDA and CDR2 SQIVND (reference sequence). CDR3 length: 15 residues. CDR3 loop: CASSPKGHQNTEAFF. The CDR3 coding sequence is TGTGCCAGTAGTCCAAAGGGACATCAGAACACTGAAGCTTTCTTT.

This clonotype occurred a few times. In DNA, the CDR3 is TGTGCCAGCAGTGGGGTTGGGGCCTCCTACGAGCAGTACTTC. As protein: CASSGVGASYEQYF. The chain carries TRBV6-1 and TRBJ2-7; tentative D call: TRBD1 (5 bases). The V gene lost 4 bases and the J gene lost 0 bases, with 10 bases spanning the gap. Germline assignment: CDR1 MNHNS and CDR2 SASEGT. This CDR3 comprises 14 residues.

This clonotype has a single count. The rearrangement joins TRBV7-8 to TRBJ2-7; no definite D call. The germline V gene encodes CDR1 SGHVS and CDR2 FQNEAQ. The length of the CDR3 is 14 residues. The V end lost 5 bases, the J end lost 1 base, and 12 bases lay between the germline ends. This chain's CDR3 is CASSPLVLSYEQYV. The CDR3 DNA reads TGTGCCAGCAGCCCCCTTGTCCTGTCCTACGAGCAGTACGTC.

The chain combines TRBV7-8 with TRBJ1-5; 7 positions agree with TRBD1. The germline CDR1 and CDR2 sequences are SGHVS and FQNEAQ. CDR3 length: 15 amino acids. V trimming: 1 base; J trimming: 5 bases; junction bases outside the gene matches: 5. CDR3 in DNA: TGTGCCAGCAGCTTAGAGGGAGGGGGCTATCAGCCCCAGCATTTT. Its protein is CASSLEGGGYQPQHF. Looking up the rest from reference TRBV7-8 and TRBJ1-5 gives the full variable domain: GAGVSQSPRYKVAKRGQDVALRCDPISGHVSLFWYQQALGQGPEFLTYFQNEAQLDKSGLPSDRFFAERPEGSVSTLKIQRTQQEDSAVYLCASSLEGGGYQPQHFGDGTRLSIL.

V usage is TRBV6-1 and J usage is TRBJ2-5; a possible D gene is TRBD2 (6 bases). Germline CDR1 and CDR2: MNHNS and SASEGT. There are 17 residues in the CDR3. V lost 6 bases and J lost 1, with 21 bases in between. This chain's CDR3 is CASRETGTSLVQETQYF. The CDR3 region has the DNA TGTGCCAGCAGGGAGACCGGGACTTCTCTAGTCCAAGAGACCCAGTACTTC.

This clonotype occurred once. V usage is TRBV6-2 or TRBV6-3 and J usage is TRBJ2-3; possibly TRBD2 for D (6 bases). From germline, CDR1 is MNHEY and CDR2 SVGEGT. V lost 7 bases and J 3 bases, leaving 14 bases between the germline ends. The CDR3 is 14 residues long. CDR3 DNA: TGTGCCAGCATGGAGGGACTGAGGACAGATACGCAGTATTTT. Its protein is CASMEGLRTDTQYF.

This clonotype was seen once. This chain links TRBV20-1 with TRBJ2-3; 10 bases fit TRBD2. V lost 6 bases and J lost 0; bases outside the gene matches: 12. CDR3 size: 17 residues. Germline lookup yields CDR1 DFQATT and CDR2 SNEGSKA (reference sequence). The CDR3 here is CSASWASGSPSTDTQYF. In DNA, the CDR3 is TGCAGTGCCAGTTGGGCTAGCGGGAGTCCTAGCACAGATACGCAGTATTTT.

This clonotype was observed a few times. The J gene is TRBJ2-3, the V gene TRBV15; TRBD2 agrees at 7 bases. Trimming removed 0 bases from V and 5 bases from J; junction bases left unmatched: 11. This CDR3 region has 17 residues. CDR1 is LNHNV, CDR2 YYDKDF, per germline (reference sequence). In DNA, the CDR3 is TGTGCCACCAGCAGAGATAGGGCGCGGGAGCGGATAGATACGCAGTATTTT. Its protein product is CATSRDRARERIDTQYF.

The gene calls are TRBV2 and TRBJ2-7; D is unresolved. The CDR3 totals 9 residues. V was cut by 8 bases and J by 6 bases, with 5 bases left in between. Germline V CDR1 and CDR2: SNHLY, FYNNEI. CDR3 DNA sequence: TGTGCCAGCGGAGTCGAGCAGTACGTC. Residues: CASGVEQYV.

The J gene is TRBJ2-7, the V gene TRBV27; D not certain. This CDR3 has 16 amino acids. Germline CDR1 MNHEY, CDR2 SMNVEV (reference sequence). V lost 5 bases and J 3 bases, leaving 20 bases between the germline ends. The CDR3 here is CASSPFWPSVYYEQYF. The DNA of the CDR3 is TGTGCCAGCAGTCCCTTCTGGCCTTCGGTTTACTACGAGCAGTACTTC.

The chain has TRBV29-1 and TRBJ2-2; no reliable D call. The germline V gene has CDR1 SQVTM and CDR2 ANQGSEA. Between the trimmed V and J ends, which lost 2 bases and 4 bases, there was a span of 14 bases. This CDR3 is built from 15 residues. CDR3 loop: CSVELPPKTTGELFF. CDR3 nucleotide sequence: TGCAGCGTTGAACTCCCCCCGAAGACCACCGGGGAGCTGTTTTTT.

The chain recombines TRBV10-3 with TRBJ1-5; 11 bases align to TRBD1. The V and J ends lost 5 bases and 3 bases, in that order; junction bases with no gene match: 3. There are 15 residues in the CDR3. Germline V gene lookup returns CDR1 ENHRY and CDR2 SYGVKD. CDR3 region: CAISRGQGDNQPQHF. CDR3 coding DNA: TGTGCCATCAGTCGGGGACAGGGGGACAATCAGCCCCAGCATTTT.

V usage is TRBV6-1 and J usage is TRBJ2-1, with D unclear. The germline CDR1 and CDR2 sequences are MNHNS and SASEGT. The CDR3 spans 15 residues. The V gene lost 1 base and the J gene lost 4 bases, with 11 bases spanning the gap. The CDR3 region has the DNA TGTGCCAGCAGTGAAGAAGGTTCCGGGTACAATGAGCAGTTCTTC. It codes for CASSEEGSGYNEQFF.